What follows describes a single TCR beta chain. This specimen belongs to a study of blood T cell repertoires in COVID-19. Study overall: Specimens from acute and convalescent COVID-19 originated in the United States, Italy and Spain. Sample material is recorded as cDNA or gDNA derived from T cells, B-cell-depleted T cells, or PBMCs.

As processed by the authors: Estimation of nucleated cell counts relied on the amplification of reference gene primers. Assay: immunoSEQ multiplex PCR; the TCRdb copy retains only in-frame clones and omits some. The DNA gave D and trimming, while V, J and clone size come from that table. This table has about 220,000 clones, about four fifths appearing once. V was trimmed by 7 bases and J by 4 bases, leaving 14 bases between them. From germline, CDR1 is SEHNR and CDR2 FQNEAQ (reference sequence). This CDR3 is 13 amino acids long. The chain carries TRBV7-9 and TRBJ2-7; weak D call: TRBD2 (6 bases). The receptor was derived from a woman aged 55-69 years with acute or convalescent COVID-19. What was sequenced was peripheral blood. CDR3 DNA: TGTGCCAGCATGGGCGGGGCCCCATACGAGCAGTACTTC. Translated: CASMGGAPYEQYF.